The present entry profiles one T cell receptor (beta chain) with its context. This clonotype was observed a few times. Which antigen it targets is not known. Base qualities are not at hand, and no much larger clone is one base apart. These data are taken from a study of early T cells in non-severe SARS-CoV-2 infection (dated by TCRdb to about 2021). Some background on the complete study: TCR sequencing used bulk RNA from unsorted whole blood, so alpha and beta chains could not be paired. The paper as a whole reports these results and caveats: VDJdb matching was skewed toward anti-spike CD8 responses and likely underestimated virus-specific expansions, missing private and CD4 specificities.

Library creation used 5' RACE. These reads were obtained on a NextSeq 500. In the TCR library protocol, unique molecular identifiers were attached to individual cDNA molecules to correct for PCR bias and sequencing error. Both TCR alpha and beta chains were sequenced, and tight co-correlation was observed between alpha and beta sequence abundances in each sample. The source study handled its data this way. Decombinator V4 was used to perform V gene, J gene and CDR3 annotation of TCR sequences. TCRs were defined as expanded if a significant change between any two time points was detected under a Poisson model with p below 0.0001. TCR abundances were normalised to the total number of TCRs sequenced per sample and were expressed as counts per million. MAIT TCRs were defined by TRAV1-2 paired with TRAJ12, TRAJ20 or TRAJ33, and iNKT TCRs by TRAV10 paired with TRAJ18. VDJdb, accessed on 1 November 2021, was searched for TCRs annotated for CMV, EBV and SARS-CoV-2, and TCRs annotated for more than one antigen were excluded. Using fastp trimming at Q25 and MiXCR clonotype assembly, TCRdb reanalyzed the public sequencing data and kept in-frame beta chains. Rows with one shared CDR3 protein collapse into an entry with the most common genes and DNA. Here the V and J calls rest on TCRdb's processing, not on the authors' analysis. The sample table contains fewer than 50,000 distinct CDR3 sequences; only one count was recorded for 6% to 8.5% of them. The ten biggest clones cover approximately 8% of the sample.

This was a case-control study nested in a cohort of healthcare workers in London, UK, who had nasopharyngeal swab PCR tests and blood samples taken every week. Healthcare workers were recruited between 23 and 31 March 2020, during the week of the UK lockdown, and were followed weekly for up to roughly 15 weeks. Counted from cysteine to phenylalanine, this CDR3 has 12 amino acids. Only CDR3 DNA remains: 36 bases, in frame from the first base. Based on the germline V gene, the CDR1 and CDR2 sequences are SGHAT and FQNNGV. Cut back by 5 bases and 5 bases, the V and J ends lie 9 bases apart. Recombination joined TRBV11-2 with TRBJ2-5; confidence is insufficient to name the D gene. Sequenced: whole blood. The receptor comes from an adult who was a healthcare worker with PCR-confirmed SARS-CoV-2 infection or an uninfected control (not recorded which). CDR3 sequence: CASSPIGETQYF. The DNA reads as follows: TGTGCCAGCAGCCCGATCGGTGAGACCCAGTACTTC.